The 15 T cell receptor beta chains in this list originate from one sample, sequenced in a study of graft-versus-host responses after intestinal transplantation (dated by TCRdb to 2020 to 2023). The sample's time point, from its label and the paper: cells obtained before transplantation from donor or recipient. Receptors were amplified or captured by the immunoSEQ multiplex PCR assay. The table was pulled from immuneACCESS by TCRdb, which kept in-frame rearrangements only. Such tables lose some clones; where checked, under half of the loss comes from unresolved V genes, and the rest has no known cause. Present in this sample are 3,500 to 5,000 clones, 25% to 30% of which were seen just once. The ten largest make up roughly 8% of the sample. The sequencing used alloreactive CD4+ T cells from a mixed lymphocyte reaction culture, collected before transplantation. The sample's cell subset or site label is to be understood as: CFSE-low proliferating T cells sorted from approximately 6-day pre-transplant mixed lymphocyte reaction (GvH or HvG direction). Every receptor here comes from a human patient who was an organ donor for intestinal transplantation.

The chain couples TRBV9 to TRBJ2-6, with D unresolved. Trimming stripped 1 base from V and 0 bases from J, with 11 bases between. The length of the CDR3 is 17 residues. Germline V lookup: CDR1 SGDLS, CDR2 YYNGEE. CDR3 in amino acids: CASSVLADHSGANVLTF. In DNA form, the CDR3 reads TGTGCCAGCAGCGTACTCGCAGATCACTCTGGGGCCAACGTCCTGACTTTC. Looking up the rest from reference TRBV9 and TRBJ2-6 gives the full variable domain: DSGVTQTPKHLITATGQRVTLRCSPRSGDLSVYWYQQSLDQGLQFLIQYYNGEERAKGNILERFSAQQFPDLHSELNLSSLELGDSALYFCASSVLADHSGANVLTFGAGSRLTVL.

V gene TRBV6-5 combines with J gene TRBJ1-1, with TRBD1 as a possible D gene (6 bases). This CDR3 is built from 13 residues. CDR1 and CDR2 from the germline V gene are MNHEY and SVGAGI. Trimming cost V 2 bases and J 5 bases, with 9 bases left between them. The CDR3 protein is CASSYLRGTEAFF. The CDR3 bases are TGTGCCAGCAGTTACCTAAGGGGGACTGAAGCTTTCTTT.

V usage is TRBV6-1 and J usage is TRBJ1-2; D possibly corresponds to TRBD1 (6 bases). Germline V lookup: CDR1 MNHNS, CDR2 SASEGT. V lost 4 bases and J lost 6, with 15 bases in between. The CDR3 has 14 amino acids. The CDR3 loop is CASSGQGRIHGYTF. CDR3 in DNA: TGTGCCAGCAGTGGCCAGGGGAGGATACATGGCTACACCTTC.

CDR3 residues: CASSLRRVTYNEQFF. The CDR3 region has the DNA TGTGCCAGCAGTCTCCGGCGGGTGACCTACAATGAGCAGTTCTTC. The gene calls are TRBV6-5 and TRBJ2-1, with a weak D call TRBD2 (5 bases). V lost 5 bases and J lost 2, with 13 bases in between. The CDR3 covers 15 residues. Germline V gene data show CDR1 as MNHEY and CDR2 as SVGAGI.

The chain is built from TRBV7-8 and TRBJ1-1; D call uncertain. The V end was cut by 2 bases, the J end by 5 bases, with 15 bases between. The germline V gene encodes CDR1 SGHVS and CDR2 FQNEAQ. The CDR3 loop spans 15 amino acids. The CDR3 protein is CASSLLPAKGTEAFF. Written as DNA, the CDR3 is TGTGCCAGCAGCTTACTCCCCGCGAAAGGGACTGAAGCTTTCTTT.

This clone ranks as large. CDR3 region: CASRPGNYEQYF. CDR3 coding DNA: TGTGCCAGCAGGCCCGGGAACTACGAGCAGTACTTC. The chain uses TRBV6-1 and TRBJ2-7; tentative D call: TRBD2 (5 bases). V was trimmed by 6 bases and J by 3 bases, leaving 9 bases between them. The CDR3 covers 12 residues. Germline V gene sequence: CDR1 MNHNS, CDR2 SASEGT.

V is TRBV15 and J is TRBJ1-6; TRBD1 matches at 9 bases. The V segment lost 5 bases and the J segment 5 bases; nucleotides outside the gene matches: 13. This CDR3 has 18 residues. Germline CDR1 and CDR2: LNHNV and YYDKDF (reference sequence). As DNA, the CDR3 is TGTGCCACCAGCCAGGCAAACAGGGGGCGGTATGATAATTCACCCCTCCACTTT. Residues: CATSQANRGRYDNSPLHF.

The chain links TRBV9 to TRBJ1-2; the D gene is possibly TRBD1 (6 bases). V lost 0 bases and J lost 8, with 17 bases in between. CDR1 and CDR2 (germline): SGDLS, YYNGEE. The CDR3 is 15 amino acids. The CDR3: CASSVGTWAGEGYTF. Here the CDR3 DNA reads TGTGCCAGCAGCGTAGGGACTTGGGCAGGGGAGGGCTACACCTTC.

This clone has only a few counts. The chain joins TRBV6-9 to TRBJ2-5; D gene unclear. CDR3 size: 12 residues. V was trimmed by 5 bases and J by 5 bases, leaving 9 bases between them. Germline assignment: CDR1 MNHGY and CDR2 SVAAGI. CDR3 DNA: TGTGCCAGCAGTGACCAGAGGGAGACCCAGTACTTC. Translating it yields CASSDQRETQYF.

The chain links TRBV7-2 to TRBJ2-3; D not resolved. This CDR3 is built from 14 residues. CDR1 and CDR2 (germline): SGHTA, FQGNSA. V was cut by 5 bases and J by 1 base, with 10 bases left in between. The DNA for the CDR3 is TGTGCCAGCAGCCTACAAAGGGGCACAGATACGCAGTATTTT. Protein: CASSLQRGTDTQYF.

This chain joins TRBV5-4 and TRBJ1-1; D remains unclear. With 1 base removed from V and 3 bases from J, the gap between germline ends came to 13 bases. The germline gives CDR1 SGHNT, CDR2 YYREEE (reference sequence). There are 15 residues in the CDR3. The chain's CDR3 is CASSLLGGPYTEAFF. CDR3 coding DNA: TGTGCCAGCAGCTTGCTGGGAGGCCCTTACACTGAAGCTTTCTTT.

This clone was seen a few times. The chain employs TRBV10-3 and TRBJ1-1, with TRBD1 matching over 8 bases. The germline CDR1 and CDR2 sequences are ENHRY and SYGVKD. Germline trimming cut 7 bases from V and 7 bases from J; bases unmatched to any gene: 5. CDR3 length: 12 amino acids. CDR3 sequence: CAIMDRVGEAFF. The CDR3 bases are TGTGCCATCATGGACAGGGTCGGTGAAGCTTTCTTT.

This clone was seen a handful of times. V gene TRBV4-3 combines with J gene TRBJ1-1; maybe TRBD1 (6 bases). Trimming pared 1 base from V and 0 bases from J, leaving 6 bases between. In germline, CDR1 is LGHNA, CDR2 YSLEER. This CDR3 is built from 14 residues. DNA for the CDR3: TGCGCCAGCAGCCAAGCAGGGGTGAACACTGAAGCTTTCTTT. Its translation is CASSQAGVNTEAFF.

In this sample, this clone is medium-sized. V gene TRBV11-3 combines with J gene TRBJ1-5, with 7 positions matching TRBD1. Trimming cost V 5 bases and J 6 bases; bases outside gene matches: 10. Germline loops: CDR1 SGHNT, CDR2 YENEEA. There are 15 residues in the CDR3. CDR3 sequence (DNA): TGTGCCAGCAGCCCCAGGGGGTTCGTTAGTCAGCCCCAGCATTTT. It encodes CASSPRGFVSQPQHF.

This clone was picked up a small number of times. V is TRBV11-3 and J is TRBJ2-3; 7 positions match TRBD1. V shed 6 bases, J shed 8 bases, and the junction held 14 bases outside the gene matches. This CDR3 comprises 15 residues. Germline loops: CDR1 SGHNT, CDR2 YENEEA. The CDR3 DNA reads TGTGCCAGCAGACACGAGGGGGCATCAAGGGTTACGCAGTATTTT. Protein: CASRHEGASRVTQYF.